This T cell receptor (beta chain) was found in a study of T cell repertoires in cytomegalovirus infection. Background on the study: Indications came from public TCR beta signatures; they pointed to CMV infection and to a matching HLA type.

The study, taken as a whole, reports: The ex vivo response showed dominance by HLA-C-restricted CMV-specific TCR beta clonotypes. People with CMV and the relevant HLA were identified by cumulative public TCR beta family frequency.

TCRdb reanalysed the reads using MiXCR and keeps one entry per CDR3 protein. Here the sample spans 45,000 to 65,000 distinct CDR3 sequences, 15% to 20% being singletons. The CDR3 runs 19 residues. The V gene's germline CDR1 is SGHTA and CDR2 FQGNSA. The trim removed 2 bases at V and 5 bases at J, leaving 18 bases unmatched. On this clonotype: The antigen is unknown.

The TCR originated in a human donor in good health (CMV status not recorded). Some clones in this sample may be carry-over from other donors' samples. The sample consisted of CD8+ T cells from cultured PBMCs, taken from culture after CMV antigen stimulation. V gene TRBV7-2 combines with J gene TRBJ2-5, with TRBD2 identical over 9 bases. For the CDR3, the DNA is TGTGCCAGCAGCTTAAACTTATTTCCGAGCGGGGGGTCGGAGGAGACCCAGTACTTC. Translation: CASSLNLFPSGGSEETQYF.